This T cell receptor (beta chain) was retrieved from a study of shared clonotypes between healthy human individuals. TCRdb's table, derived via immunoSEQ multiplex PCR, lists solely in-frame clones and lacks some. Counted here are some 1 million clones, more than 65% occurring once; the ten biggest clones make up around 1.4%. This clone was seen only once. CD4+ cell separation produced CD45RA+ naive and CD45RA-negative memory subsets. The sample comprised memory CD4+ T cells sorted from blood. Subset given: CD45RA-negative fraction. This TCR came from a man aged 18 to 29 in good health.

The CDR3 DNA is TGTGCCAGCCGCGGCCGAGATACGCAGTATTTT. It is translated as CASRGRDTQYF. This rearrangement joins TRBV28 to TRBJ2-3; D ambiguous. V gave up 8 bases and J gave up 5 bases, with 8 bases separating them. The CDR3 spans 11 residues. In germline, CDR1 is MDHEN, CDR2 SYDVKM.